This entry describes one T cell receptor (beta chain). The data are from a study of blood T cell repertoires in COVID-19. The data were produced by immunoSEQ multiplex PCR, yet TCRdb's version contains in-frame clones alone and is incomplete. The table has about 210,000 clones, about 87% seen once. The sample consisted of peripheral blood. This receptor was identified in a man aged 60 to 69 who had recovered from COVID-19.

CDR3: CASSLQMNTEAFF. As DNA, the CDR3 is TGTGCCAGCAGCCTTCAGATGAACACTGAAGCTTTCTTT. The chain is built from TRBV7-7 and TRBJ1-1; D not certain. The ends were cut back, 5 bases at V and 0 bases at J, with 7 bases in the middle. Germline values: CDR1 SSHAT, CDR2 FNYEAQ (reference sequence). The CDR3 runs to 13 residues. Full variable domain (missing parts from reference TRBV7-7 and TRBJ1-1): GAGVSQSPRYKVTKRGQDVTLRCDPISSHATLYWYQQALGQGPEFLTYFNYEAQPDKSGLPSDRFSAERPEGSISTLTIQRTEQRDSAMYRCASSLQMNTEAFFGQGTRLTVV.